The entry below gives a single T cell receptor beta chain sequence along with its context. Its target is unknown. The data belong to a study of T-cell memory formation after mild COVID-19. About the research overall: TCR clusters were mostly donor specific. General study results and limits: The study found balanced CD4/CD8 in clones contracting day 15 to 85 and a CD4+ lean in later expanders. Chiefly within CM and EM were the contracting CD4+ clones; CD8+ ones were within EMRA.

Each CDR3 protein is one row after TCRdb ran MiXCR on the 5' RACE reads. The sample consists of roughly 610,000 distinct CDR3 sequences, around 16% of them appearing once. Germline V CDR1 and CDR2: SQVTM, ANQGSEA. The CDR3 contains 16 residues. Unmatched junction bases numbered 18, after V lost 5 bases and J lost 7 bases. The chain uses TRBV29-1 and TRBJ2-7, with 9 bases matching TRBD1. The receptor was derived from an adult woman who had mild COVID-19 (a few samples of this study predate the infection). Cell type and time point are not known. The source material was PBMCs or a T cell subset sorted from them (not recorded which). CDR3 sequence reads: CSVLKIPGQGYEEQYF. The CDR3, as DNA: TGCAGCGTTCTCAAAATCCCGGGACAGGGCTATGAGGAGCAGTACTTC.